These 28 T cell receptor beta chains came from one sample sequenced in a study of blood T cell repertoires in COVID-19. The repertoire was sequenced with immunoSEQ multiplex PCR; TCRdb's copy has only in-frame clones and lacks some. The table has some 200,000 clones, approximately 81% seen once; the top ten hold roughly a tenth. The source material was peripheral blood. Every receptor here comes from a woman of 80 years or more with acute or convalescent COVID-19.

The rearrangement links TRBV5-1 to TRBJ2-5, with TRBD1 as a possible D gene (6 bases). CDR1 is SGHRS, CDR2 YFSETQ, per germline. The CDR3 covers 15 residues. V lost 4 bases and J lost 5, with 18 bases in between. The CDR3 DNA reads TGCGCCAGCAGCGTAGCCAGGGGCTCGGAGGAGACCCAGTACTTC. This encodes CASSVARGSEETQYF.

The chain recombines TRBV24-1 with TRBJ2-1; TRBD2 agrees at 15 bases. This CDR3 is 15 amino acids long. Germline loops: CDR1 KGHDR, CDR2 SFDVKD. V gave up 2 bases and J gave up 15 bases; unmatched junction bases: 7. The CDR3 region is CATSDSRTSGGAGFF. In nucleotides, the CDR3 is TGTGCCACCAGTGATTCCCGGACTAGCGGGGGGGCAGGGTTCTTC.

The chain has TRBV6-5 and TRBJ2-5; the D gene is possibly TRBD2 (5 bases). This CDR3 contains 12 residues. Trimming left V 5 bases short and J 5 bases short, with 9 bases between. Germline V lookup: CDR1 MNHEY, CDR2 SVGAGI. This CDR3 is CASSLTTETQYF. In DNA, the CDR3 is TGTGCCAGCAGTCTGACTACGGAGACCCAGTACTTC.

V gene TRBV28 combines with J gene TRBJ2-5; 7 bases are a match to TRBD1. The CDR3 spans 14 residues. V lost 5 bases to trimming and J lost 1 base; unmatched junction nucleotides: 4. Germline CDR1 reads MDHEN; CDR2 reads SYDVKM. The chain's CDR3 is CASSHGTAQETQYF. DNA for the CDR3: TGTGCCAGCAGTCACGGGACAGCCCAAGAGACCCAGTACTTC.

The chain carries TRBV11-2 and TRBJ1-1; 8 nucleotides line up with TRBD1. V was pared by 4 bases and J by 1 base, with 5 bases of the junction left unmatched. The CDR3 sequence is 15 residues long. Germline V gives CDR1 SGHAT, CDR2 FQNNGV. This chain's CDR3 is CASSSDRVANTEAFF. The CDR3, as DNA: TGTGCCAGCAGCTCGGACAGGGTAGCGAACACTGAAGCTTTCTTT.

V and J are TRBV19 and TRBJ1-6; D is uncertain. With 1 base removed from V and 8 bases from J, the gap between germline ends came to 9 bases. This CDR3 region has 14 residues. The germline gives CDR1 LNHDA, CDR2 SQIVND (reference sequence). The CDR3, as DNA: TGTGCCAGTAGTATAGGGGGAGGAGATTCACCCCTCCACTTT. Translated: CASSIGGGDSPLHF.

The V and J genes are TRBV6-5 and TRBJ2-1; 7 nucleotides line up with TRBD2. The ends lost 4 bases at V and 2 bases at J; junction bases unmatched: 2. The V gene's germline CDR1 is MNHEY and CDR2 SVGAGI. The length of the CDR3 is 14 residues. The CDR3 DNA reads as TGTGCCAGCAGTTTTAGCGGGCCCTACAATGAGCAGTTCTTC. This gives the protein CASSFSGPYNEQFF.

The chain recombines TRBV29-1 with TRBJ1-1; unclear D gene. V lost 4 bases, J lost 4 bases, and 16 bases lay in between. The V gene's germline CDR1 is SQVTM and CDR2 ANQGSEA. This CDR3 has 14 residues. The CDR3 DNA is TGCAGCGTTGCCCCCCCGCCAGTACCCACTGAAGCTTTCTTT. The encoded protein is CSVAPPPVPTEAFF.

The CDR3 nucleotides read TGCGCCAGCAGCGCTACAGGGACATCTGGAAACACCATATATTTT. Protein sequence: CASSATGTSGNTIYF. This rearrangement joins TRBV5-1 to TRBJ1-3; a possible D gene is TRBD1 (6 bases). The CDR3 loop spans 15 amino acids. Germline V gene lookup returns CDR1 SGHRS and CDR2 YFSETQ. V was pared by 4 bases and J by 1 base, with 12 bases between.

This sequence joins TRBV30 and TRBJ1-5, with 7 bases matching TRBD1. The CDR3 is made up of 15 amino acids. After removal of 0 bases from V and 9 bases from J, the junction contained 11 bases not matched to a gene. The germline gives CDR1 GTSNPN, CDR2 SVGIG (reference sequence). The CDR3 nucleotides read TGTGCCTGGAGTGTCGGGTTTAGGGGGCAAGGGCCCCAGCATTTT. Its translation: CAWSVGFRGQGPQHF.

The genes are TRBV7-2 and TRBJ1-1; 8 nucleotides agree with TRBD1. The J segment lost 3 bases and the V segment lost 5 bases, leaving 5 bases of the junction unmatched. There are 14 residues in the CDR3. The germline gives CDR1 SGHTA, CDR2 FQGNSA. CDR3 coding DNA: TGTGCCAGCAGCCCCGGGACAGGCTACACTGAAGCTTTCTTT. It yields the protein CASSPGTGYTEAFF.

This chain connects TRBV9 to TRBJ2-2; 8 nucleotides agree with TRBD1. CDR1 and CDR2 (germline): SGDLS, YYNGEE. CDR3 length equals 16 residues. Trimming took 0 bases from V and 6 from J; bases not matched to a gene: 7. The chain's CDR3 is CASSVVQDRVAGELFF. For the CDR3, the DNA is TGTGCCAGCAGCGTAGTACAGGACAGGGTCGCCGGGGAGCTGTTTTTT.

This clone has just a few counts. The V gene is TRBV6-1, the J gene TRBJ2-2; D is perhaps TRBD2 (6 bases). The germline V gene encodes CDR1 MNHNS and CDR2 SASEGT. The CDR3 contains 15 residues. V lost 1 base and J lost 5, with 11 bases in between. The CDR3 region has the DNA TGTGCCAGCAGTGAAGTATTCCGGGGGACCGGGGAGCTGTTTTTT. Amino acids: CASSEVFRGTGELFF.

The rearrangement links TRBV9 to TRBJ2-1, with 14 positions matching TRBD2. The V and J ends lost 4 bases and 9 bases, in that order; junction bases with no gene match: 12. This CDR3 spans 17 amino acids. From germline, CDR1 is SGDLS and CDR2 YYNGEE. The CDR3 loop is CASSLGSGTSGGIEQFF. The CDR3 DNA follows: TGTGCCAGCAGCTTGGGGAGCGGGACTAGCGGGGGTATTGAGCAGTTCTTC.

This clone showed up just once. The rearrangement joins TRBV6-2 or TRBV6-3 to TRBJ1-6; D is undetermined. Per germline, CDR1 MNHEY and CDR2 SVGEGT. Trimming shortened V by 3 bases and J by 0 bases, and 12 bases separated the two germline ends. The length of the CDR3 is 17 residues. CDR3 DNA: TGTGCCAGCAGTTATTCGAGGCAGCACTCCTATAATTCACCCCTCCACTTT. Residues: CASSYSRQHSYNSPLHF.

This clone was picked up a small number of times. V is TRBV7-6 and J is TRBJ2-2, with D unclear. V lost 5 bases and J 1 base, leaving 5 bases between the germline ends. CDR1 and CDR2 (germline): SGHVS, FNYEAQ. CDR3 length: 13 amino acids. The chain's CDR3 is CASSIQNTGELFF. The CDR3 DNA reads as TGTGCCAGCAGCATACAGAACACCGGGGAGCTGTTTTTT.

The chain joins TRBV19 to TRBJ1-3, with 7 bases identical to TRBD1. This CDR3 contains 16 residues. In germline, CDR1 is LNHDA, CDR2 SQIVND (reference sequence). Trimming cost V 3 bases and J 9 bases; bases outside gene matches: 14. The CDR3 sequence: CASSMSGQAGSTTIYF. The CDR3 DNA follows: TGTGCCAGTAGTATGTCCGGACAGGCGGGCTCTACCACCATATATTTT.

As DNA, the CDR3 is TGTGCCAGCAGTTACGGACAGTATAACTATGGCTACACCTTC. Amino acid sequence: CASSYGQYNYGYTF. V is TRBV6-2 or TRBV6-3 and J is TRBJ1-2, with D possibly TRBD1 on 6 matching bases. The CDR3 loop spans 14 amino acids. V lost 2 bases to trimming and J lost 1 base, with 8 bases between them. CDR1 is MNHEY and CDR2 is SVGEGT in the germline V gene.

The CDR3 sequence is CASSPTSGSETQYF. The CDR3 coding sequence is TGCGCCAGCAGCCCGACTAGCGGGAGCGAGACCCAGTACTTC. The V gene is TRBV5-1, the J gene TRBJ2-5; 12 positions agree with TRBD2. The V gene end was trimmed by 4 bases and the J gene end by 5 bases; junction bases not matched to a gene: 3. Germline lookup yields CDR1 SGHRS and CDR2 YFSETQ. The CDR3 extends over 14 amino acids.

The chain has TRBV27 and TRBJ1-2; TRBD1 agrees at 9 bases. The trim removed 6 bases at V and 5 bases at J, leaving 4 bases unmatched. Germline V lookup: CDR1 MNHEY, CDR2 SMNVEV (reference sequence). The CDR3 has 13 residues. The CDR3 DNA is TGTGCCAGCAGGGAGACAGGGGGATATGGCTACACCTTC. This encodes CASRETGGYGYTF.

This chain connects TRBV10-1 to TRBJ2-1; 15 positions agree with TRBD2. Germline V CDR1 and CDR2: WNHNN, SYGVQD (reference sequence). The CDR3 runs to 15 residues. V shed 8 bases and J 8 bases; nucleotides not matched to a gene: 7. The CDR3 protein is CASGPGLAGGYEQFF. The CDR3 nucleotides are TGCGCCAGCGGACCTGGACTAGCGGGAGGGTATGAGCAGTTCTTC.

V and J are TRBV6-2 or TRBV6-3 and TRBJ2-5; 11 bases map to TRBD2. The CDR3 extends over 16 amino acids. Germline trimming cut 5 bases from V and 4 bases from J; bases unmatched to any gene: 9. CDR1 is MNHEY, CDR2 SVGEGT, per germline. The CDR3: CASSTPLTSGGETQYF. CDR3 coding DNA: TGTGCCAGCAGTACCCCTTTAACTAGCGGGGGAGAGACCCAGTACTTC.

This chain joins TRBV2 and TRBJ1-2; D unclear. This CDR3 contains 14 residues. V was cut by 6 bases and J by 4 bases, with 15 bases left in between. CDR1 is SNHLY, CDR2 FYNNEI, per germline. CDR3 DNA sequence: TGTGCCAGCAGCGAGGGCTGGGGAAGCTATGGCTACACCTTC. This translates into CASSEGWGSYGYTF.

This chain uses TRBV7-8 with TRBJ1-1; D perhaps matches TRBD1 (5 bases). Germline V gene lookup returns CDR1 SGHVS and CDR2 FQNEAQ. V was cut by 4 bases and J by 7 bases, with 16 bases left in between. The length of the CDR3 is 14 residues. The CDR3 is CASSWDRRGGEAFF. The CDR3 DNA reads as TGTGCCAGCAGCTGGGACCGGCGGGGGGGTGAAGCTTTCTTT.

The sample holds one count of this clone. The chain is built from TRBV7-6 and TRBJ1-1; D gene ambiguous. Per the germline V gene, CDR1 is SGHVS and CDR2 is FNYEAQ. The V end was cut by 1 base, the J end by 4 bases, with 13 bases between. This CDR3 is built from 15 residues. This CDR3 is CASSLVAGFSTEAFF. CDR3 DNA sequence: TGTGCCAGCAGCTTAGTAGCGGGGTTTAGCACTGAAGCTTTCTTT. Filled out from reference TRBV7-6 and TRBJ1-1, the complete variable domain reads GAGVSQSPRYKVTKRGQDVALRCDPISGHVSLYWYRQALGQGPEFLTYFNYEAQQDKSGLPNDRFSAERPEGSISTLTIQRTEQRDSAMYRCASSLVAGFSTEAFFGQGTRLTVV.

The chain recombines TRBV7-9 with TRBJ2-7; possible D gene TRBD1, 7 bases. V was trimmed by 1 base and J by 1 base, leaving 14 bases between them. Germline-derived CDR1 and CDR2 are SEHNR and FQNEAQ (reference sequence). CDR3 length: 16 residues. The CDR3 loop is CASSLGAGGLSYEQYF. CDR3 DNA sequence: TGTGCCAGCAGCTTAGGGGCAGGGGGACTTTCCTACGAGCAGTACTTC.

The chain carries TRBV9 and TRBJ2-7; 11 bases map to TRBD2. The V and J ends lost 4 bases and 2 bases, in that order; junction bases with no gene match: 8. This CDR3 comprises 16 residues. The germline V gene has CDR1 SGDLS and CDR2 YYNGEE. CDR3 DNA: TGTGCCAGCAGCCCCCCAGGTAGCGGGAGGGCCTACGAGCAGTACTTC. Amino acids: CASSPPGSGRAYEQYF.

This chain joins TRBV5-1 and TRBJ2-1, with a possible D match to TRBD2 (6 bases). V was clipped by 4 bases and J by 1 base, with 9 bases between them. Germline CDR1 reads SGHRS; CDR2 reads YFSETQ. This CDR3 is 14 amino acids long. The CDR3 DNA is TGCGCCAGCAGCCCTGGGGGGTCCTACAATGAGCAGTTCTTC. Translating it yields CASSPGGSYNEQFF.